This section outlines one T cell receptor beta chain sequence together with its context. Trimming removed 1 base from V and 5 bases from J, with 8 bases in between. The CDR3 has 13 amino acids. In germline, CDR1 is LNHNV, CDR2 YYDKDF (reference sequence). This sample stems from a study of blood T cell repertoires in COVID-19. On the study more broadly: The analysed material was cDNA or gDNA that came from T cells, B-cell-depleted T cells, or PBMCs.

Here immunoSEQ multiplex PCR was the method, and the copy in TCRdb shows in-frame clones only, minus some. The sample lists roughly 80,000 clones, approximately 84% seen once, with over 10% in the top ten. The chain combines TRBV15 with TRBJ1-2, with unresolved D. This TCR came from a human donor in a cohort sampled during active COVID-19. The sequenced sample consisted of peripheral blood. CDR3 coding DNA: TGTGCCACCAGCAGAGTTCTCGGGTATGGCTACACCTTC. Its translation is CATSRVLGYGYTF.